A single sample gave rise to the 23 T cell receptor beta chains below, sequenced in a study of T cell clonotyping in hematopoietic cell transplantation. TCRdb's table, derived via immunoSEQ multiplex PCR, lists solely in-frame clones and lacks some. The table lists about 27,000 clones, around 95% of them singletons. Sequencing was performed on peripheral blood mononuclear cells. These receptors came from a man aged 50-59 years in good health. Some clones in this sample may be carry-over from other donors' samples.

V and J are TRBV25-1 and TRBJ1-1, with D possibly being TRBD1 (5 bases). The CDR3 is made up of 13 amino acids. The V end was cut by 5 bases, the J end by 2 bases, with 9 bases between. Per germline, CDR1 MGHDK and CDR2 SYGVNS. Here the CDR3 reads CASSRQTNTEAFF. The CDR3 DNA reads as TGTGCCAGCAGTCGACAGACTAACACTGAAGCTTTCTTT.

The CDR3 protein is CASSQDPRGNTEAFF. The CDR3 bases are TGCGCCAGCAGCCAAGATCCGCGGGGTAACACTGAAGCTTTCTTT. The chain links TRBV4-3 to TRBJ1-1; D gene uncertain. The V end was cut by 0 bases, the J end by 2 bases, with 10 bases between. The germline V gene has CDR1 LGHNA and CDR2 YSLEER. The CDR3 consists of 15 residues.

The genes are TRBV6-6 and TRBJ2-1, with a tentative D call TRBD1 (6 bases). V was trimmed by 0 bases and J by 9 bases, leaving 12 bases between them. The length of the CDR3 is 14 residues. Germline V gene data show CDR1 as MNHNY and CDR2 as SVGAGI (reference sequence). This CDR3 is CASSYSRQAGEQFF. The CDR3 DNA sequence: TGTGCCAGCAGTTACTCGAGACAGGCGGGTGAGCAGTTCTTC.

This rearrangement joins TRBV20-1 to TRBJ2-2; D unclear. The CDR3 covers 11 residues. CDR1 and CDR2 (germline): DFQATT, SNEGSKA (reference sequence). Trimming took 7 bases from V and 6 from J, leaving 9 bases between them. As DNA, the CDR3 is TGCAGTGTTTTCACCCCCGGGGAGCTGTTTTTT. This codes for CSVFTPGELFF.

The rearrangement joins TRBV4-3 to TRBJ2-3; 7 bases map to TRBD2. Looked up from germline, CDR1 is LGHNA and CDR2 is YSLEER. V shed 2 bases, J shed 1 base, and the junction held 0 bases outside the gene matches. This CDR3 contains 14 residues. CDR3 nucleotides: TGCGCCAGCAGCCAAAGCGGGGGCACAGATACGCAGTATTTT. It yields the protein CASSQSGGTDTQYF.

The chain carries TRBV5-1 and TRBJ1-1, with D possibly being TRBD1 (6 bases). The CDR3 length is 16 residues. Trimming took 5 bases from V and 6 from J, leaving 23 bases between them. Looked up from germline, CDR1 is SGHRS and CDR2 is YFSETQ. The CDR3 protein is CASSRLTSGAGPEAFF. The DNA of the CDR3 is TGCGCCAGCAGTCGGCTAACATCGGGGGCGGGCCCTGAAGCTTTCTTT.

The rearrangement links TRBV28 to TRBJ2-7, with 12 nucleotides matching TRBD1. Per the germline V gene, CDR1 is MDHEN and CDR2 is SYDVKM. The CDR3 covers 15 residues. The junction had 12 bases not matched to a gene; V was cut back by 5 bases and J by 10 bases. The DNA of the CDR3 is TGTGCCAGCAGTAAGACCGGGACAGGGGGCAGGGTCCAGTACTTC. Protein: CASSKTGTGGRVQYF.

The rearrangement links TRBV30 to TRBJ2-3, with 8 bases identical to TRBD2. The germline V gene has CDR1 GTSNPN and CDR2 SVGIG (reference sequence). With V trimmed by 3 bases and J by 1 base, 3 bases remained unmatched. There are 14 residues in the CDR3. CDR3 in DNA: TGTGCCTGGAGCGTCGGGGGGGGCACAGATACGCAGTATTTT. It codes for CAWSVGGGTDTQYF.

This clone was seen a single time. V is TRBV6-1 and J is TRBJ1-2; possible D gene TRBD1, 6 bases. Germline values: CDR1 MNHNS, CDR2 SASEGT. The CDR3 spans 17 residues. The V end was cut by 1 base, the J end by 6 bases, with 21 bases between. In DNA form, the CDR3 reads TGTGCCAGCAGTGAAGGACCTTGGACAGACCGCACCGATGGCTACACCTTC. It yields the protein CASSEGPWTDRTDGYTF.

The rearrangement uses TRBV2 and TRBJ1-2, with D perhaps matching TRBD1 (5 bases). Germline loops: CDR1 SNHLY, CDR2 FYNNEI. This CDR3 has 13 residues. V was trimmed by 6 bases and J by 4 bases, leaving 12 bases between them. In nucleotides, the CDR3 is TGTGCCAGCAGCCAGGGATTGGGCTATGGCTACACCTTC. Protein product: CASSQGLGYGYTF.

This chain links TRBV5-6 with TRBJ1-5; TRBD1 is a possible D gene (6 bases). V was clipped by 4 bases and J by 4 bases, with 12 bases between them. Germline V lookup: CDR1 SGHDT, CDR2 YYEEEE. There are 14 residues in the CDR3. The CDR3 DNA is TGTGCCAGCAGCATTAGGGGGGGGAATCAGCCCCAGCATTTT. It codes for CASSIRGGNQPQHF. The whole variable domain, remainder taken from reference TRBV5-6 and TRBJ1-5, is DAGVTQSPTHLIKTRGQQVTLRCSPKSGHDTVSWYQQALGQGPQFIFQYYEEEERQRGNFPDRFSGHQFPNYSSELNVNALLLGDSALYLCASSIRGGNQPQHFGDGTRLSIL.

The CDR3 region has the DNA TGTGCCAGCAGCTCAACAGGGGGCCGTTTCCATAACTATGGCTACACCTTC. Protein sequence: CASSSTGGRFHNYGYTF. V usage is TRBV7-9 and J usage is TRBJ1-2; 9 bases are shared with TRBD1. CDR1 is SEHNR, CDR2 FQNEAQ, per germline (reference sequence). The CDR3 consists of 17 residues. The V segment lost 4 bases and the J segment 1 base; nucleotides outside the gene matches: 10.

The chain employs TRBV7-6 and TRBJ2-7; D might be TRBD1 (6 bases). Trimming cost V 5 bases and J 1 base, with 18 bases left between them. Germline assignment: CDR1 SGHVS and CDR2 FNYEAQ. The CDR3 extends over 16 amino acids. The CDR3 protein is CASSQSPGTISYEQYF. DNA for the CDR3: TGTGCCAGCAGCCAAAGCCCTGGGACAATTTCCTACGAGCAGTACTTC. Together with reference TRBV7-6 and TRBJ2-7, the CDR3 gives the full variable domain: GAGVSQSPRYKVTKRGQDVALRCDPISGHVSLYWYRQALGQGPEFLTYFNYEAQQDKSGLPNDRFSAERPEGSISTLTIQRTEQRDSAMYRCASSQSPGTISYEQYFGPGTRLTVT.

The chain recombines TRBV5-1 with TRBJ1-3; D possibly corresponds to TRBD1 (5 bases). The CDR3 covers 18 residues. Germline assignment: CDR1 SGHRS and CDR2 YFSETQ. V was pared by 4 bases and J by 0 bases, with 20 bases between. The CDR3: CASSRIQLRDFSGNTIYF. DNA for the CDR3: TGCGCCAGCAGCCGAATCCAACTTAGGGACTTCTCTGGAAACACCATATATTTT.

V usage is TRBV2 and J usage is TRBJ1-1; 8 bases map to TRBD1. Germline V gene data show CDR1 as SNHLY and CDR2 as FYNNEI. This CDR3 region has 13 residues. V gave up 6 bases and J gave up 10 bases; unmatched junction bases: 10. The CDR3 region is CASRQDAGTGAFF. Here the CDR3 DNA reads TGTGCCAGCAGACAAGATGCGGGGACAGGAGCTTTCTTT.

The chain couples TRBV2 to TRBJ2-7; a weak D match, TRBD1 (5 bases). CDR1 SNHLY and CDR2 FYNNEI come from the germline V gene. The CDR3 totals 12 residues. The V and J ends lost 8 bases and 7 bases respectively, with 15 bases between them. The CDR3 here is CASGRGPGEQYF. CDR3 DNA sequence: TGTGCCAGCGGAAGGGGCCCAGGGGAGCAGTACTTC.

V gene TRBV6-1 combines with J gene TRBJ2-7, with a possible D match to TRBD1 (6 bases). Trimming took 3 bases from V and 3 from J, leaving 21 bases between them. Germline CDR1 and CDR2: MNHNS and SASEGT. The CDR3 contains 17 residues. This CDR3 reads CASSDALLTGFGYEQYF. CDR3 DNA sequence: TGTGCCAGCAGTGACGCGCTCCTTACAGGGTTTGGCTACGAGCAGTACTTC.

The gene calls are TRBV7-3 and TRBJ1-6; 7 bases are shared with TRBD1. With V trimmed by 5 bases and J by 10 bases, 8 bases remained unmatched. Germline lookup yields CDR1 SGHTA and CDR2 FQGTGA. This CDR3 is built from 14 residues. CDR3 in DNA: TGTGCCAGCAGCCGACAGGGTCAGGGATCACCCCTCCACTTT. Protein sequence: CASSRQGQGSPLHF.

The chain is built from TRBV5-6 and TRBJ2-7; D gene unclear. Germline V gene sequence: CDR1 SGHDT, CDR2 YYEEEE. The CDR3 is made up of 13 amino acids. Trimming took 3 bases from V and 2 from J, leaving 9 bases between them. DNA of the CDR3: TGTGCCAGCAGCTCCCCACCCACCTACGAGCAGTACTTC. This gives the protein CASSSPPTYEQYF.

J is TRBJ2-1 and V is TRBV6-5; D may be TRBD1 (6 bases). Trimming took off 2 bases at V and 0 bases at J, with 8 bases between the two ends. The germline gives CDR1 MNHEY, CDR2 SVGAGI. CDR3 length: 15 residues. The CDR3 loop is CASSYTGPSYNEQFF. The DNA of the CDR3 is TGTGCCAGCAGTTACACAGGGCCCTCCTACAATGAGCAGTTCTTC.

The chain links TRBV30 to TRBJ1-3; D remains ambiguous. V was shortened by 0 bases and J by 0 bases, with 3 bases between the two germline ends. The CDR3 contains 13 residues. CDR1 is GTSNPN and CDR2 is SVGIG in the germline V gene (reference sequence). The CDR3 bases are TGTGCCTGGAGTGTAAACTCTGGAAACACCATATATTTT. Its translation: CAWSVNSGNTIYF.

The chain links TRBV21-1 to TRBJ1-5. TRBV21-1 is flagged as a pseudogene. This CDR3 spans 15 amino acids. CDR3 in DNA: TGTGCCAGCAGCAGGGTCGGCGGCAGATATCAGCCCCAGCATTTT. Amino acids: CASSRVGGRYQPQHF.

V usage is TRBV25-1 and J usage is TRBJ1-1; D gene uncertain. CDR3 size: 12 residues. V was clipped by 3 bases and J by 0 bases, with 2 bases between them. Germline V gene data show CDR1 as MGHDK and CDR2 as SYGVNS. CDR3 DNA sequence: TGTGCCAGCAGTGACATGAACACTGAAGCTTTCTTT. This gives the protein CASSDMNTEAFF.